This T cell receptor (beta chain) was identified in a study of PD-1 blockade in classical Hodgkin lymphoma (dated by TCRdb to about 2020). Notes on the research overall: Nivolumab dosing was 3 mg/kg intravenously every 2 weeks, continuing until either disease progression or unacceptable toxicity. To define a peripheral blood immune signature of response to PD-1 blockade in classical Hodgkin lymphoma, the study combined TCR beta sequencing with CyTOF.

Points on this clone: Its antigen remains undetermined. No clone much larger than this one lies a single base away; base qualities are absent.

Genomic DNA was extracted with the Qiagen DNeasy kit from unsorted PBMCs and from negatively selected CD4+ and CD8+ fractions. TCR beta CDR3 regions were subjected to amplification by immunoSEQ multiplex PCR with primers that anneal to V and J segments. A synthetic immune receptor repertoire was used to minimize amplification bias, and any residual bias was removed computationally once sequencing was done. On the study's bioinformatics: Custom Python scripts were used to quantify repertoire diversity as the Shannon entropy index. Unsorted, CD4+ and CD8+ repertoires were analyzed separately, except for combined analyses in which CD4+ and CD8+ sequences were merged in silico. Clonal expansion was defined as at least a 2-fold frequency increase after treatment relative to C1D1, with a pseudocount of 0.5 for undetected baseline clones. Singleton clones were defined as clones with 0 or 1 copy at C1D1, and non-singleton clones were defined as clones with 2 or more copies. Clones expanded in unsorted samples were annotated as CD4+, CD8+ or unknown by matching protein sequences in sorted samples from the same patient. Wilcoxon tests on paired samples were used to test changes in diversity from C1D1 to C4D1. The immuneACCESS repertoire file appears here via TCRdb, limited to in-frame rearrangements. These files lack a portion of the clones; in checked studies, under half of the deficit traces to unresolved V genes, and the cause of the others is not known. D and trimming come from the DNA, and the V and J calls and clone size come from that table. The sample data list 30,000 or so clones, and around 70% of these were observed just once. The leading ten clones occupy roughly 4% of the sample.

The sample's time point label, in plain terms: cycle 2 day 1 (C2D1) of nivolumab. Every trial patient had relapsed following autologous stem cell transplantation, and prior brentuximab vedotin exposure was what differed among cohorts A, B and C. The trial cohort comprised about 60 patients with relapsed/refractory classical Hodgkin lymphoma whose best overall responses were complete response, partial response or progressive disease. In the multi-cohort phase II CheckMate 205 trial, trial patients received single-agent nivolumab. Best overall response was determined by an independent review committee according to the 2007 International Working Group response criteria. Trial PBMCs were obtained immediately prior to nivolumab initiation (C1D1) and on therapy at cycle 2 day 1 and cycle 4 day 1. Peripheral blood was collected in 8 mL Vacutainer Cell Preparation Tubes, from which PBMCs were isolated by centrifugation and then cryopreserved.

Inclusive of the bounding cysteine and phenylalanine, the CDR3 is 15 residues long. Here the CDR3 DNA is all that survives: 45 bases in frame from base 1. The germline V gene gives CDR1 as LGHNA and CDR2 as YNFKEQ. V loses 1 base of germline sequence and J loses 10 bases, and the interval between the two ends is 17 bases. Study-wide findings and limitations: CD4+ but not CD8+ TCR diversity rose significantly by C4D1 (p=0.0027 vs p=0.16), most apparent in complete responders (p=0.02). Baseline diversity similar to that of newly diagnosed patients was observed in trial patients achieving complete response, whereas significantly lower diversity was observed in partial responders and progressors. The study was limited to a single clinical trial cohort, and causes of repertoire differences, possibly disease activity or prior therapy, remained undefined. Newly diagnosed patients were reported to have lower baseline TCR diversity than healthy donors, and relapsed/refractory patients were reported to have lower baseline TCR diversity still. Lower diversity was seen in patients whose nivolumab began less than 1 year after ASCT, and these patients were left out of later analyses so that immune reconstitution would not confound the results.

Sequences were derived from peripheral blood mononuclear cells (PBMCs), sampled before the second cycle of nivolumab. The rearrangement joined TRBV4-2 to TRBJ1-5; the D region possibly corresponds to TRBD1 (6 bases align). The sequence was collected from a human donor with classical Hodgkin lymphoma. The CDR3 is CASSQGRDTTFPQHF. The DNA is TGTGCCAGCAGCCAAGGAAGGGACACAACATTCCCCCAGCATTTT.